This TCR beta chain was documented in a study of shared clonotypes between healthy human individuals. Study overall: Three plates each covered CD4 naive and memory; CD8 naive two, CD8 memory one. Findings and caveats of the study: Few donors limited the genetic and exposure-history diversity represented.

Comment on this clone: The antigen is unknown.

Naive CD8 cells lacked CD45RO and underwent positive selection for CCR7, leaving out terminally differentiated effector memory CD45RA+ cells. Germline assignment: CDR1 SGHNT and CDR2 YENEEA. V was clipped by 1 base and J by 9 bases; unmatched bases: 9. The CDR3 is 16 residues long. The DNA input per sorted-subset replicate PCR was about 0.2 ug, corresponding to 30,000 or so T cell genomes. The method was immunoSEQ multiplex PCR; TCRdb's version includes in-frame clones alone and lacks a portion of them. The profile covers some 2,100,000 clones, with just over 90% appearing a single time and around 1.7% taken by the ten largest.

The sequence derives from a man aged 18 to 35 in good health. Some clones in this sample may be carry-over from other donors' samples. The chain carries TRBV11-3 and TRBJ2-1; TRBD2 matches 10 bases. Source material: naive CD8+ T cells from PBMCs. For the CDR3, the DNA is TGTGCCAGCAGCTTAGGGCCCCGCGGACTAGCGGCTGAGCAGTTCTTC. It encodes CASSLGPRGLAAEQFF.